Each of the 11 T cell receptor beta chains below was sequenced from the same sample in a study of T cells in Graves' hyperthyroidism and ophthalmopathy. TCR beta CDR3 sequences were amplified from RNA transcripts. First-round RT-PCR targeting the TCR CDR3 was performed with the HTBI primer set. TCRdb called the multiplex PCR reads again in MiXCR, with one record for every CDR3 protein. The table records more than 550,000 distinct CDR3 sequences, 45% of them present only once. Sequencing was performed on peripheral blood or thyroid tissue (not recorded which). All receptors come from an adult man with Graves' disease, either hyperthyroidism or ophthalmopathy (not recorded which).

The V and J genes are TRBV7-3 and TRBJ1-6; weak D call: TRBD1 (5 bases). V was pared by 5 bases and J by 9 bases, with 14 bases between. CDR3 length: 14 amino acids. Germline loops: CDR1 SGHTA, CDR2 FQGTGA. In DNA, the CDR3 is TGTGCCAGCAGCCAACGGACAAGTTCTTCACCCCTCCACTTT. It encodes CASSQRTSSSPLHF.

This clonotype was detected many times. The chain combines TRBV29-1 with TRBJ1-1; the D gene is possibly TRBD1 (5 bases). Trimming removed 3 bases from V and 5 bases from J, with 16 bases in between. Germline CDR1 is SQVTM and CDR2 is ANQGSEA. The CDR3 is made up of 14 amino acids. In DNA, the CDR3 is TGCAGCGTTGATAGGGCAGGGAGGAGGACTGAAGCTTTCTTT. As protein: CSVDRAGRRTEAFF.

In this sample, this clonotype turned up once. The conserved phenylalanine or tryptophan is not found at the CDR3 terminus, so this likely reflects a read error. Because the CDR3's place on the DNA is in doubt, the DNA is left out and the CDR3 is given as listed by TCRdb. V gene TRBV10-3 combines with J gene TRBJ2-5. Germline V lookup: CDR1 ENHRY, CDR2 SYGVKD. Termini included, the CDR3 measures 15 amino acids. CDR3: CAISESDRVGYTFGS.

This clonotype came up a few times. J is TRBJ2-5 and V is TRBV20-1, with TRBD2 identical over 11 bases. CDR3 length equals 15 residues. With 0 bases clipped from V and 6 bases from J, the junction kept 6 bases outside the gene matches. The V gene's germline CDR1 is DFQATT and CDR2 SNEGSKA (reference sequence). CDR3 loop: CSARDPSGGTKTQYF. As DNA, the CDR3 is TGCAGTGCTAGAGATCCTAGCGGGGGGACTAAGACCCAGTACTTC.

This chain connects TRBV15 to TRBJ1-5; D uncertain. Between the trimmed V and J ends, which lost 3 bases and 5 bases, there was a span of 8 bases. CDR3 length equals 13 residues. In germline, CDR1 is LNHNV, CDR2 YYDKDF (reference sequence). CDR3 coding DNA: TGTGCCACCAGCAGCTTATCGGATCAGCCCCAGCATTTT. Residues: CATSSLSDQPQHF.

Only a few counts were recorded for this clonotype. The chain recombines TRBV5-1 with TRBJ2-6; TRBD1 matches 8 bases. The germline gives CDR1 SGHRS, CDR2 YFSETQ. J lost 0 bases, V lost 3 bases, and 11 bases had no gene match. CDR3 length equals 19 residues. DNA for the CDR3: TGCGCCAGCAGCTACACCCGGGACAGGCGTATCTCTGGGGCCAACGTCCTGACTTTC. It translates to CASSYTRDRRISGANVLTF.

CDR3 region: CASSYEGDTEAFF. The CDR3, as DNA: TGTGCCAGCAGTTACGAGGGGGACACTGAAGCTTTCTTT. V is TRBV6-5 and J is TRBJ1-1; tentative D call: TRBD1 (6 bases). The V end lost 2 bases, the J end lost 3 bases, and 7 bases lay between the germline ends. The V gene's germline CDR1 is MNHEY and CDR2 SVGAGI. This CDR3 spans 13 amino acids.

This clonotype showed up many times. The CDR3 sequence is CASSQEGETSPLHF. The CDR3, as DNA: TGTGCCAGCAGCCAAGAAGGTGAGACTTCACCCCTCCACTTT. V is TRBV7-2 and J is TRBJ1-6; D is unresolved. Germline CDR1 is SGHTA and CDR2 is FQGNSA. V lost 5 bases to trimming and J lost 9 bases, with 14 bases between them. The CDR3 covers 14 residues.

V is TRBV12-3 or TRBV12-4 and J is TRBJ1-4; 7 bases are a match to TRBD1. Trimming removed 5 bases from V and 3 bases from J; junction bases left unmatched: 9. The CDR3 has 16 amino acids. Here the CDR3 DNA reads TGTGCCAGCAGTCCCACAGGGGCTTCGGCTAATGAAAAACTGTTTTTT. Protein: CASSPTGASANEKLFF.

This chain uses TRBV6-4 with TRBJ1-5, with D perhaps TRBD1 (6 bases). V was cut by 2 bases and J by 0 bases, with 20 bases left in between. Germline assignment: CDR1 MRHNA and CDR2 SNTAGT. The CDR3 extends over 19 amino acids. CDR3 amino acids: CASSDRGEGDFGSNQPQHF. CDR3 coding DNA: TGTGCCAGCAGTGACAGGGGGGAAGGTGATTTTGGTAGCAATCAGCCCCAGCATTTT.

The chain's CDR3 is CASSLGAGSPYSNQPQHF. DNA for the CDR3: TGCGCCAGCAGCTTGGGGGCAGGGAGCCCTTATAGCAATCAGCCCCAGCATTTT. The chain has TRBV5-1 and TRBJ1-5; tentative D call: TRBD1 (5 bases). This CDR3 region has 18 residues. CDR1 SGHRS and CDR2 YFSETQ come from the germline V gene. The V gene lost 0 bases and the J gene lost 0 bases, with 16 bases spanning the gap.